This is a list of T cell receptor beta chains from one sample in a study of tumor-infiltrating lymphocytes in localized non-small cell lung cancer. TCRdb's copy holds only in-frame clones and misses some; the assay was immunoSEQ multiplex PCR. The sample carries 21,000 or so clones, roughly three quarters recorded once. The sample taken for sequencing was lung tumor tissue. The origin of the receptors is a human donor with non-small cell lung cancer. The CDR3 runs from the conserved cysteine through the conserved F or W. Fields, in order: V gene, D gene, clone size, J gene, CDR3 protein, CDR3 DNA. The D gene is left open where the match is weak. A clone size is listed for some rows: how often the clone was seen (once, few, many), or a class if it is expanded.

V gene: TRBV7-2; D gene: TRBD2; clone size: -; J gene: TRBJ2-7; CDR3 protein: CASSLVGGSPYEQYF; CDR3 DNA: TGTGCCAGCAGCTTAGTAGGCGGGAGCCCCTACGAGCAGTACTTC
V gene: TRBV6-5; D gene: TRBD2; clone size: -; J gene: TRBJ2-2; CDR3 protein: CASSYQGGTGELFF; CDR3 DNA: TGTGCCAGCAGTTACCAGGGAGGGACCGGGGAGCTGTTTTTT
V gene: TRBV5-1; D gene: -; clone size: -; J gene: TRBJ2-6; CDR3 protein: CASSLWAGGSGANVLTF; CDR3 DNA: TGCGCCAGCAGCTTGTGGGCCGGGGGTTCTGGGGCCAACGTCCTGACTTTC
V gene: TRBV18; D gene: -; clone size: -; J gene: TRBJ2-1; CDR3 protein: CASSPQMGDGGYNEQFF; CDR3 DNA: TGTGCCAGCTCACCCCAAATGGGGGATGGGGGCTACAATGAGCAGTTCTTC
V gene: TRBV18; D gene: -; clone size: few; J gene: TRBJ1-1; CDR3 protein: CASSPQHEAFF; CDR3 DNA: TGTGCCAGCTCACCACAGCATGAAGCTTTCTTT
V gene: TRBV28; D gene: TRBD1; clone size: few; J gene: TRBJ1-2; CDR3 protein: CASSLRQGIGNYGYTF; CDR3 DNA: TGTGCCAGCAGTTTACGACAGGGGATCGGTAACTATGGCTACACCTTC
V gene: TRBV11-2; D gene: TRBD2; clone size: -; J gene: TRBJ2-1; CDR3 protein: CASSLLLAGGPNEQFF; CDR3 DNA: TGTGCCAGCAGCTTACTACTAGCGGGAGGGCCTAATGAGCAGTTCTTC
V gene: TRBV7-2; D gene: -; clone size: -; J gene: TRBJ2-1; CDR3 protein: CASSLGLEGVNEQFF; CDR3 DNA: TGTGCCAGCAGCTTAGGGCTTGAGGGGGTCAATGAGCAGTTCTTC
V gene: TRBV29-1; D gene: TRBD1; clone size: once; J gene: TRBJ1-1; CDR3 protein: CSGRLGQVNTEAFF; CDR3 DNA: TGCAGCGGACGACTGGGACAGGTTAACACTGAAGCTTTCTTT
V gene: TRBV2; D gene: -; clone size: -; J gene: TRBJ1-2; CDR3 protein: CAVPEEFFYGYTF; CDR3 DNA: TGTGCTGTACCCGAGGAATTCTTCTATGGCTACACCTTC
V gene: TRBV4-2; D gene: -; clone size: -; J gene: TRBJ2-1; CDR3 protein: CASSQDRGTGLAGAYNEQFF; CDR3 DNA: TGTGCCAGCAGCCAAGATAGGGGGACAGGGTTAGCGGGAGCCTACAATGAGCAGTTCTTC
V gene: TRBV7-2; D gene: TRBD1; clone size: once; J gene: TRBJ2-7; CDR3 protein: CASSRQGWDEQYF; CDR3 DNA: TGTGCCAGCAGCCGACAGGGGTGGGACGAGCAGTACTTC
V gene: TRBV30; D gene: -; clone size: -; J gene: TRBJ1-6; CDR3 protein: CAWSLDSSSGYNSPLHF; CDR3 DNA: TGTGCCTGGAGCCTGGACAGTTCCTCCGGTTATAATTCACCCCTCCACTTT
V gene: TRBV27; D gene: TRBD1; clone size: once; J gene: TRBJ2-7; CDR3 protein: CASSTRQGTYEQYF; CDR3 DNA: TGTGCCAGCAGTACCCGACAGGGTACCTACGAGCAGTACTTC
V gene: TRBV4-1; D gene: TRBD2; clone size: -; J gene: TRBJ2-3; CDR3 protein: CASSQGASSGHLYTDTQYF; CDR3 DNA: TGCGCCAGCAGCCAAGGGGCCTCTAGCGGGCATCTTTACACAGATACGCAGTATTTT
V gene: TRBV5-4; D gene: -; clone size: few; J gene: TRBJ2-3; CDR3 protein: CASSGGEDTQYF; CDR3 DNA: TGTGCCAGCAGCGGAGGGGAAGATACGCAGTATTTT
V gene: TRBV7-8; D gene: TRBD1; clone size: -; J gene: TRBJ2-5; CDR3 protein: CASSVGTDQETQYF; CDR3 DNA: TGTGCCAGCAGCGTGGGGACAGACCAAGAGACCCAGTACTTC
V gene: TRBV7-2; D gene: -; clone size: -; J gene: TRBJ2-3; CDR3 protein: CASSLDRVQGADTQYF; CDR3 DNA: TGTGCCAGCAGCTTAGACCGAGTGCAGGGCGCAGATACGCAGTATTTT
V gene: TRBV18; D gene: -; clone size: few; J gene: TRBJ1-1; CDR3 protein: CASSLQQNTEAFF; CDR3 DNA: TGTGCCAGCTCACTACAGCAGAACACTGAAGCTTTCTTT
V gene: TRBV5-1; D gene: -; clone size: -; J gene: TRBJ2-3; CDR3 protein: CASSLAGRTADTQYF; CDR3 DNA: TGCGCCAGCAGCTTGGCCGGACGGACCGCCGATACGCAGTATTTT
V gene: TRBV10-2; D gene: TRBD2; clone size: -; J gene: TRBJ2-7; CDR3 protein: CASSESGIAGSYEQYF; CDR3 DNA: TGCGCCAGCAGTGAGTCGGGGATAGCGGGGTCCTACGAGCAGTACTTC
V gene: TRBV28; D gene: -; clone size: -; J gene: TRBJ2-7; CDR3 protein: CASRQPGQISYEQYF; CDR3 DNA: TGTGCCAGCAGGCAACCAGGACAGATCTCCTACGAGCAGTACTTC
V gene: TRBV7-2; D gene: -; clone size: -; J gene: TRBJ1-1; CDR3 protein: CATGGRVNTEAFF; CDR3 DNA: TGTGCCACCGGGGGCAGGGTAAACACTGAAGCTTTCTTT
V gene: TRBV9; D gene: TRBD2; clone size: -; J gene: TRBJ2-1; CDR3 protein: CASSELAGGGEQFF; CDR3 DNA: TGTGCCAGCAGCGAACTAGCGGGAGGAGGGGAGCAGTTCTTC
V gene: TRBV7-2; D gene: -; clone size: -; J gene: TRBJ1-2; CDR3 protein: CASRTGDYGYTF; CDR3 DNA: TGTGCCAGCAGGACGGGGGACTATGGCTACACCTTC
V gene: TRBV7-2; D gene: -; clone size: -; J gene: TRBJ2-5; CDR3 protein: CASSFSETQYF; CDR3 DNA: TGTGCCAGCAGCTTCAGTGAGACCCAGTACTTC
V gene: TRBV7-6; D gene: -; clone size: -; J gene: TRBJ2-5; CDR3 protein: CASSLRGSSPETQYF; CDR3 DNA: TGTGCCAGCAGCTTAAGGGGGTCTAGCCCCGAGACCCAGTACTTC
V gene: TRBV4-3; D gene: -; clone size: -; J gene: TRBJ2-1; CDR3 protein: CASSQDPRGTSSYNEQFF; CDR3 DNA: TGCGCCAGCAGCCAAGATCCCAGGGGTACTAGCTCCTACAATGAGCAGTTCTTC
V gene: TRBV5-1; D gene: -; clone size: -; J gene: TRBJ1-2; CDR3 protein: CASSLSSGINYGYTF; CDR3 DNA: TGCGCCAGCAGCTTGTCTTCAGGGATCAACTATGGCTACACCTTC
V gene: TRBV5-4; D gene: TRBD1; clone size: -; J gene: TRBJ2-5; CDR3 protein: CASSFRTGGQETQYF; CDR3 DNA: TGTGCCAGCAGCTTTCGGACAGGGGGCCAAGAGACCCAGTACTTC
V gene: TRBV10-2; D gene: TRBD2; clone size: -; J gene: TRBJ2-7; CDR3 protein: CASSESGGSPKQYF; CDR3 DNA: TGCGCCAGCAGTGAGTCGGGCGGGAGTCCCAAGCAGTACTTC
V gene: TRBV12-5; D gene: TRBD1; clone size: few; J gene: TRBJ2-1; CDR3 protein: CASGLATGYEQFF; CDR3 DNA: TGTGCTAGTGGTTTGGCGACAGGGTATGAGCAGTTCTTC
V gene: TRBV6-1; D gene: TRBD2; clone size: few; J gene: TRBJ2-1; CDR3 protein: CASSALTSGAYNEQFF; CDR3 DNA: TGTGCCAGCAGTGCCCTGACTAGCGGAGCCTACAATGAGCAGTTCTTC
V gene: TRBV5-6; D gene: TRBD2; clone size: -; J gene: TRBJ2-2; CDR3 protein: CASSSGLAGPTGELFF; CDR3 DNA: TGTGCCAGCAGCTCCGGACTAGCGGGACCCACCGGGGAGCTGTTTTTT
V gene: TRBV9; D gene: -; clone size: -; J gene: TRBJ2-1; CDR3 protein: CASSAFGRGSYNEQFF; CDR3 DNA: TGTGCCAGCAGCGCCTTCGGGCGTGGCTCCTACAATGAGCAGTTCTTC
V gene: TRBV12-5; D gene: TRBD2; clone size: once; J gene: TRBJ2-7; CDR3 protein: CASGLWSGSTYEQYF; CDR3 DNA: TGTGCTAGTGGTTTGTGGAGCGGGAGTACCTACGAGCAGTACTTC
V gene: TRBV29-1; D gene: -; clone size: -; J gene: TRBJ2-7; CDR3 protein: CSVAAGLVSYEQYF; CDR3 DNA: TGCAGCGTTGCCGCGGGCTTGGTTTCCTACGAGCAGTACTTC
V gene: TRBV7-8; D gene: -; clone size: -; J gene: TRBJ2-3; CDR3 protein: CASSLAVGGDTQYF; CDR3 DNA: TGTGCCAGCAGCTTAGCGGTCGGGGGAGATACGCAGTATTTT
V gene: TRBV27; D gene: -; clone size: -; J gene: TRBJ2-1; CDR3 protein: CASSLSLGVDEQFF; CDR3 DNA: TGTGCCAGCAGTTTATCGTTGGGGGTAGATGAGCAGTTCTTC
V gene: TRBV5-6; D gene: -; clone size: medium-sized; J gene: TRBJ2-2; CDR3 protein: CASTAWGHTGELFF; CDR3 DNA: TGTGCCAGCACCGCATGGGGGCACACCGGGGAGCTGTTTTTT
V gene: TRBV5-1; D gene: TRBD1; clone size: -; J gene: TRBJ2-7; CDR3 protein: CASSATGILNEQYF; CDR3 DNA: TGCGCCAGCAGCGCGACAGGGATTCTCAACGAGCAGTACTTC
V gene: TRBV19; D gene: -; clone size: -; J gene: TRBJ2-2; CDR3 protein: CASRPPGLENGELFF; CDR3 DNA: TGTGCCAGTAGACCGCCGGGACTTGAAAACGGGGAGCTGTTTTTT
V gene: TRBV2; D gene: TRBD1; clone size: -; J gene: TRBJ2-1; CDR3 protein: CASGGQISSYNEQFF; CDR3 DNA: TGTGCCAGCGGGGGACAGATTAGCTCCTACAATGAGCAGTTCTTC
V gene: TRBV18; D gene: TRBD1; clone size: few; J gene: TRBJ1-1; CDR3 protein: CASSPWFRGTDEAFF; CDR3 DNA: TGTGCCAGCTCACCTTGGTTCCGAGGGACAGATGAAGCTTTCTTT
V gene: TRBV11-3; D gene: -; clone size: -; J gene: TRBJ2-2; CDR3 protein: CASSHGGGRAGELFF; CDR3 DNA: TGTGCCAGCAGCCACGGGGGCGGGAGAGCCGGGGAGCTGTTTTTT
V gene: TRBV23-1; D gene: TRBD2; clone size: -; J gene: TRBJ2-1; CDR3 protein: CASARGREGKEQFF; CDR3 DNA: TGCGCCAGCGCCCGTGGGCGGGAGGGCAAAGAGCAGTTCTTC